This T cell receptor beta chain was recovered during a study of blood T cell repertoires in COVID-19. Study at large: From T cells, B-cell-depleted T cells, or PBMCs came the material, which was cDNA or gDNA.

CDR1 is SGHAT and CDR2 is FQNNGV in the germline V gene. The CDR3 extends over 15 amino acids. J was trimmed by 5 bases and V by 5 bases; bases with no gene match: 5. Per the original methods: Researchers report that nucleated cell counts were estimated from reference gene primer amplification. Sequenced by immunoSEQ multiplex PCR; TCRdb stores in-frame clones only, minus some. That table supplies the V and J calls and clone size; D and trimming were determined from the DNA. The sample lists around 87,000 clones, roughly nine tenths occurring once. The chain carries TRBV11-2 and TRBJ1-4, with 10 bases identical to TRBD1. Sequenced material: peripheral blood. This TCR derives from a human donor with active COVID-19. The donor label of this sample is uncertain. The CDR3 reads CASSGPGQGNEKLFF. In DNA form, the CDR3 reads TGTGCCAGCAGCGGACCGGGACAGGGGAATGAAAAACTGTTTTTT.